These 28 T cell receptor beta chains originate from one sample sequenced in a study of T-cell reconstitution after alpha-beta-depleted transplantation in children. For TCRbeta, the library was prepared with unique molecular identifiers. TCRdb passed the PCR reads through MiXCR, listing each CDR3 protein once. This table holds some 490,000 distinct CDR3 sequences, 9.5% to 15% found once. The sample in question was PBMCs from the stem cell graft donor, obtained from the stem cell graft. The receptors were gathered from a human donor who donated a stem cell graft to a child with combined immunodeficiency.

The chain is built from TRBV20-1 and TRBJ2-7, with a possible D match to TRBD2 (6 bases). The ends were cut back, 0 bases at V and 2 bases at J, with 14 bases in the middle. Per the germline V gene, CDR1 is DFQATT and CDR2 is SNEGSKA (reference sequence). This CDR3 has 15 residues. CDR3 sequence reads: CSARDLRRGPYEQYF. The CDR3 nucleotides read TGCAGTGCTAGAGACCTTAGGAGGGGCCCCTACGAGCAGTACTTC.

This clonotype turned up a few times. The DNA of the CDR3 is TGTGCCAGCAGCCGCCCCCGCGACAGGGTCTACGAGCAGTACTTC. It encodes CASSRPRDRVYEQYF. The chain recombines TRBV6-1 with TRBJ2-7; 7 nucleotides agree with TRBD1. Trimming cost V 6 bases and J 3 bases; bases outside gene matches: 11. The germline V gene has CDR1 MNHNS and CDR2 SASEGT. The CDR3 loop spans 15 amino acids.

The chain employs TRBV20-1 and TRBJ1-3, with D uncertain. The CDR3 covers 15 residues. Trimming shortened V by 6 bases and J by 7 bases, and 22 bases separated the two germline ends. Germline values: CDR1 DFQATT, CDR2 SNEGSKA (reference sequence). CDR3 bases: TGCAGTGCCGCCTCGTCCCGGGTGCCTTGTAACACCATATATTTT. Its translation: CSAASSRVPCNTIYF.

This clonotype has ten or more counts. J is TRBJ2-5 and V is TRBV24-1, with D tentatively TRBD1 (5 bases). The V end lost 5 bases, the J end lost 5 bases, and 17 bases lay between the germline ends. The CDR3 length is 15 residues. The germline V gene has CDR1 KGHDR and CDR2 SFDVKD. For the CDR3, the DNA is TGTGCCACCAGTGTGTGGGGATCGTCAGGGGAGACCCAGTACTTC. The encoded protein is CATSVWGSSGETQYF.

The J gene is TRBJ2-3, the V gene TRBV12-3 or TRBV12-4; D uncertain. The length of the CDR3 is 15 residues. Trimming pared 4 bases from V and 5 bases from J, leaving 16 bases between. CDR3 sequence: CASSSLVGPEDTQYF. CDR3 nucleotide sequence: TGTGCCAGCAGTTCCCTGGTAGGCCCAGAAGATACGCAGTATTTT.

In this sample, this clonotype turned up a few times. The CDR3 region is CATSDLQGRDTQYF. For the CDR3, the DNA is TGTGCCACCAGTGATTTGCAAGGGAGAGATACGCAGTATTTT. The V call is TRBV24-1, the J call TRBJ2-3; tentatively, D is TRBD2 (5 bases). The germline V and J ends were trimmed by 0 bases and 5 bases, with 8 bases remaining between them. The CDR3 loop spans 14 amino acids. Germline CDR1 and CDR2: KGHDR and SFDVKD.

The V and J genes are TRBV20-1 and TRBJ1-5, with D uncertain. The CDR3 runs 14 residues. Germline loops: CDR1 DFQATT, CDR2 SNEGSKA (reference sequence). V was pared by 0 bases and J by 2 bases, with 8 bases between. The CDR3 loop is CSARDTQGNQPQHF. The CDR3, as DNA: TGCAGTGCTAGAGATACGCAGGGCAATCAGCCCCAGCATTTT.

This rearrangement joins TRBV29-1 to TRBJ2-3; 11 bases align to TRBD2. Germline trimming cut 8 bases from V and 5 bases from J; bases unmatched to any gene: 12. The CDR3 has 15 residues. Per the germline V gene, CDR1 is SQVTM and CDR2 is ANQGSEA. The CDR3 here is CSIAVAGGPGDTQYF. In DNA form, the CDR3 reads TGCAGCATCGCGGTAGCGGGAGGGCCAGGAGATACGCAGTATTTT.

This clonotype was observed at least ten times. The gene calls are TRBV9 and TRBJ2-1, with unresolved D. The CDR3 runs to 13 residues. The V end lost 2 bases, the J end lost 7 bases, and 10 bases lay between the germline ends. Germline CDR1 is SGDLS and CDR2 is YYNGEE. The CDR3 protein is CASSVREVNEQFF. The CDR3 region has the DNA TGTGCCAGCAGCGTTAGAGAAGTAAATGAGCAGTTCTTC.

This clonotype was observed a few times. In DNA form, the CDR3 reads TGTGCCAGCAGTTATCGCTGGCCGGGTGAAAAACTGTTTTTT. Its protein product is CASSYRWPGEKLFF. The chain has TRBV6-5 and TRBJ1-4; D unresolved. CDR3 length equals 14 residues. V was clipped by 3 bases and J by 7 bases, with 12 bases between them. CDR1 and CDR2 from the germline V gene are MNHEY and SVGAGI.

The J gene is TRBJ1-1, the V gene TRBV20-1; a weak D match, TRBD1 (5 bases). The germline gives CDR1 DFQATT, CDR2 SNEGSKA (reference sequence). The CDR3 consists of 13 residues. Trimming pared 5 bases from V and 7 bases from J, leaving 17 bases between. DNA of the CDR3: TGCAGTGCTTGGGAACAGGTTTCGGATGAAGCTTTCTTT. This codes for CSAWEQVSDEAFF.

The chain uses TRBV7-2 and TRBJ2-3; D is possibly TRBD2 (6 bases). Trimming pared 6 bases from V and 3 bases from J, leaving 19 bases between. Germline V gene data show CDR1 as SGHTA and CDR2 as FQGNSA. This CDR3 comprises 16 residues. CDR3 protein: CASSFRSGRGTDTQYF. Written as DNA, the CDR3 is TGTGCCAGCAGTTTTAGGTCCGGGAGAGGTACAGATACGCAGTATTTT.

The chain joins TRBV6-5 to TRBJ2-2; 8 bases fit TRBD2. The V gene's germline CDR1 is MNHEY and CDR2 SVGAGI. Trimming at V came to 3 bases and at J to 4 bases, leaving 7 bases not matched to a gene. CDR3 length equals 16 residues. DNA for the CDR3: TGTGCCAGCAGTTATTCGGGGGGGCCGCGCACCGGGGAGCTGTTTTTT. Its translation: CASSYSGGPRTGELFF.

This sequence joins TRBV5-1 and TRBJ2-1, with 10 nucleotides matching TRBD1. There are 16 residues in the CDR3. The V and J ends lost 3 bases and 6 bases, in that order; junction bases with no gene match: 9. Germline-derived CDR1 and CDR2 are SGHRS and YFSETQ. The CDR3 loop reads CASSWGTGAPRNEQFF. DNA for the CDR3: TGCGCCAGCAGCTGGGGGACAGGGGCCCCTCGCAATGAGCAGTTCTTC. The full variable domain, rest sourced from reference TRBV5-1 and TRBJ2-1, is KAGVTQTPRYLIKTRGQQVTLSCSPISGHRSVSWYQQTPGQGLQFLFEYFSETQRNKGNFPGRFSGRQFSNSRSEMNVSTLELGDSALYLCASSWGTGAPRNEQFFGPGTRLTVL.

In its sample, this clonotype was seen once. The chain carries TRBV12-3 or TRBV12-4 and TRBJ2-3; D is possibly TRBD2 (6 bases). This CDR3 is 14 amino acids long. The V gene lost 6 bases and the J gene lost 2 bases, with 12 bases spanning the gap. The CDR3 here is CASRVSGPTDTQYF. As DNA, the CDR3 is TGTGCCAGCAGGGTTAGCGGACCCACAGATACGCAGTATTTT.

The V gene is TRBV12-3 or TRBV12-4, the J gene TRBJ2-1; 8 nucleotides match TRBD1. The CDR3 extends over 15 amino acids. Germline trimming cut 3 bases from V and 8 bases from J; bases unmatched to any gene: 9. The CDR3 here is CASSLWTGSLDEQFF. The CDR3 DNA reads TGTGCCAGCAGTTTGTGGACAGGGAGTCTGGATGAGCAGTTCTTC.

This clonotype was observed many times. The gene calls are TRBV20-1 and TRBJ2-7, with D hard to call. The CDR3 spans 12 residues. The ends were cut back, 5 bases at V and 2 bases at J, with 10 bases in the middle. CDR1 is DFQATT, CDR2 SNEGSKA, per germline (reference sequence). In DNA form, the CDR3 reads TGCAGTGCTGCCCCAAACACCTACGAGCAGTACTTC. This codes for CSAAPNTYEQYF.

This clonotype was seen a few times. This CDR3 reads CASSLQGQGIYEQYF. As DNA, the CDR3 is TGTGCCAGCAGCTTACAGGGACAGGGGATTTACGAGCAGTACTTC. V usage is TRBV5-5 and J usage is TRBJ2-7; 10 bases agree with TRBD1. This CDR3 contains 15 residues. V trimming: 2 bases; J trimming: 4 bases; junction bases outside the gene matches: 6. CDR1 and CDR2 (germline): SGHKS, YYEKEE (reference sequence).

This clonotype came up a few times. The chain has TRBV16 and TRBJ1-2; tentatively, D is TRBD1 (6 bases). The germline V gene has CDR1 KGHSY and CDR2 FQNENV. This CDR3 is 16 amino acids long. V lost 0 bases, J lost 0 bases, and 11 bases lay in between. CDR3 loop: CASSQSPPGANYGYTF. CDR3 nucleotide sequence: TGTGCCAGCAGCCAATCCCCGCCAGGGGCTAACTATGGCTACACCTTC.

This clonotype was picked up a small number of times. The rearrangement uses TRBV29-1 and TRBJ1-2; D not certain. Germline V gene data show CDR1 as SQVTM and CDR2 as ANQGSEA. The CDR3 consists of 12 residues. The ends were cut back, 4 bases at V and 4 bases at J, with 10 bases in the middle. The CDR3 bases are TGCAGCGTTGTTGTCATCTTCTATGGCTACACCTTC. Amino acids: CSVVVIFYGYTF.

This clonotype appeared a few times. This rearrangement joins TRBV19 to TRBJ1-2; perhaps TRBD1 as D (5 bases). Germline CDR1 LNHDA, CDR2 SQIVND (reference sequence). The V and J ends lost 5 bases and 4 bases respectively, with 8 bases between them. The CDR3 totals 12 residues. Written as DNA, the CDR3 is TGTGCCAGTAGTGAGACAGTCTATGGCTACACCTTC. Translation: CASSETVYGYTF.

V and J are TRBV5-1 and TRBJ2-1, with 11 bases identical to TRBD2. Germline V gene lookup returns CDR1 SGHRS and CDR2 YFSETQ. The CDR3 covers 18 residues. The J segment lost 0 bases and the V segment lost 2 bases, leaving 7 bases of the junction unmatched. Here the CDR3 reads CASSFRLAGQSSYNEQFF. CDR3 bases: TGCGCCAGCAGCTTTCGACTAGCGGGACAGAGCTCCTACAATGAGCAGTTCTTC.

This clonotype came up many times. The CDR3, as DNA: TGTGCCAGCAGTTTTTGGGGCTCCACAGATACGCAGTATTTT. This gives the protein CASSFWGSTDTQYF. This chain links TRBV27 with TRBJ2-3; weak D call: TRBD1 (5 bases). CDR3 length equals 14 residues. The ends were cut back, 3 bases at V and 2 bases at J, with 9 bases in the middle. The germline V gene encodes CDR1 MNHEY and CDR2 SMNVEV (reference sequence).

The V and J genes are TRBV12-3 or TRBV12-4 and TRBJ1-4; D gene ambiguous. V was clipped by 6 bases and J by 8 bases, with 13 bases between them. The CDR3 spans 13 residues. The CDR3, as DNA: TGTGCCAGCAGCCCCGGAGGGAAGGAAAAACTGTTTTTT. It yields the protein CASSPGGKEKLFF.

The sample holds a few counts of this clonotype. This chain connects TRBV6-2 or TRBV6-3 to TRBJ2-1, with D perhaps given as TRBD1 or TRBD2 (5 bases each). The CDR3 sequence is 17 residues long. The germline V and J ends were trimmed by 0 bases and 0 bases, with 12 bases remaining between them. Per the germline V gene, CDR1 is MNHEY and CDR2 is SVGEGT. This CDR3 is CASSYSMRGLSYNEQFF. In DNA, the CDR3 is TGTGCCAGCAGTTACTCCATGAGGGGCCTCTCCTACAATGAGCAGTTCTTC.

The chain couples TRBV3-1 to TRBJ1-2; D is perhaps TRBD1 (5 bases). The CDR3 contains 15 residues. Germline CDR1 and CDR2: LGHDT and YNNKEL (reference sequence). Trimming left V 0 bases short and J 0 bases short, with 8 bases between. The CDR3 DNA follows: TGTGCCAGCAGCCAAGATACAGGAGCTAACTATGGCTACACCTTC. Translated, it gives CASSQDTGANYGYTF.

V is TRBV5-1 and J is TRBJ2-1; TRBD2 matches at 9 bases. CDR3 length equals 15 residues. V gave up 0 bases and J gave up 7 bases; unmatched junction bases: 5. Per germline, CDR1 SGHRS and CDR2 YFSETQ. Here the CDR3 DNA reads TGCGCCAGCAGCTTGGGCGGGAGGGCCACAAATGAGCAGTTCTTC. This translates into CASSLGGRATNEQFF.

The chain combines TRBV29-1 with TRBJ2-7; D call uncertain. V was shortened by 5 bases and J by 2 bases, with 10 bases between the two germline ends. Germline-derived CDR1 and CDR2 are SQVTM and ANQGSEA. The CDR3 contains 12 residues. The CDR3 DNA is TGCAGCGTTACTGGGATTCCCTACGAGCAGTACTTC. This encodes CSVTGIPYEQYF.